These T cell receptor beta chains were read from a single sample in a study of OX40 agonist ivuxolimab in advanced cancers. TCRdb's table, derived via immunoSEQ multiplex PCR, lists solely in-frame clones and lacks some. The sample shows around 51,000 clones, approximately 91% of them seen only once. The material sequenced was CD4+ or CD8+ T cells sorted from blood, taken in a trial of the OX40 agonist ivuxolimab. The source of these receptors is an adult with an advanced solid tumor such as melanoma, head and neck, liver or kidney cancer. CDR3s include the opening cysteine and the closing phenylalanine or tryptophan. The D gene is left open where the match is weak. The listing skips clone size in some rows; elsewhere it reads once, few, many or a size class.

CASSGVQETQYF,TGTGCCAGCAGTGGAGTCCAAGAGACCCAGTACTTC,NA,TRBJ2-5,NA,TRBV6-5
CASSIRDRVRNEQFF,TGTGCCAGCAGTATCCGGGACAGGGTTCGCAATGAGCAGTTCTTC,TRBD1,TRBJ2-1,once,TRBV6-5
CASSPPTAGYGYTF,TGTGCCAGCTCACCACCTACAGCGGGCTATGGCTACACCTTC,NA,TRBJ1-2,NA,TRBV18
CASSLFGTGMYEQYF,TGTGCCAGCAGCTTGTTCGGGACAGGAATGTACGAGCAGTACTTC,TRBD1,TRBJ2-7,NA,TRBV5-4
CASSPRGGSYEQYF,TGTGCCAGCAGCCCGAGGGGGGGCTCCTACGAGCAGTACTTC,NA,TRBJ2-7,NA,TRBV5-5
CASSWGRSTDTQYF,TGTGCCAGCAGCTGGGGAAGATCCACAGATACGCAGTATTTT,NA,TRBJ2-3,few,TRBV9
CASSSPNQPQHF,TGTGCCAGCAGCTCACCAAATCAGCCCCAGCATTTT,NA,TRBJ1-5,NA,TRBV5-4
CASSLPGVAGVREQYF,TGTGCCAGCAGTTTACCCGGGGTAGCGGGAGTACGAGAGCAGTACTTC,TRBD2,TRBJ2-7,once,TRBV28
CAWSWGLGESEQFF,TGTGCCTGGAGTTGGGGTTTAGGGGAATCTGAGCAGTTCTTC,NA,TRBJ2-1,NA,TRBV30
CASSHRTGGAETQYF,TGTGCCAGCAGTCACAGGACAGGGGGCGCGGAGACCCAGTACTTC,TRBD1,TRBJ2-5,once,TRBV6-5
CASSPDGVAQYF,TGTGCCAGCTCTCCTGACGGAGTGGCCCAGTACTTC,NA,TRBJ2-5,NA,TRBV18
CASRSTGNNQPQHF,TGTGCCAGCAGGAGCACAGGGAACAATCAGCCCCAGCATTTT,NA,TRBJ1-5,NA,TRBV6-1
CASQGDRETYGYTF,TGTGCCAGCCAAGGGGACAGGGAGACCTATGGCTACACCTTC,TRBD1,TRBJ1-2,once,TRBV28
CASSPGKHLYGYTF,TGTGCCAGCTCACCGGGCAAACATCTCTATGGCTACACCTTC,NA,TRBJ1-2,NA,TRBV18
CASSLRGAGNTGELFF,TGTGCCAGCAGCTTGAGGGGAGCGGGCAACACCGGGGAGCTGTTTTTT,NA,TRBJ2-2,NA,TRBV7-3
CASSQERTASEQFF,TGTGCCAGCAGCCAAGAGCGGACAGCTAGTGAGCAGTTCTTC,NA,TRBJ2-1,NA,TRBV14
CASSLSRTGTSYEQYF,TGTGCCAGCAGCTTAAGCCGGACAGGAACTTCCTACGAGCAGTACTTC,TRBD1,TRBJ2-7,NA,TRBV7-3
CASSNGGTASDEQFF,TGCGCCAGCAGTAACGGGGGGACAGCATCCGATGAGCAGTTCTTC,NA,TRBJ2-1,NA,TRBV5-1
CASRQGFRYEQYF,TGTGCCAGCAGACAGGGGTTCAGATACGAGCAGTACTTC,TRBD1,TRBJ2-7,NA,TRBV27
CASSPKTGPGNTIYF,TGTGCCAGCTCACCGAAGACGGGGCCTGGAAACACCATATATTTT,NA,TRBJ1-3,NA,TRBV18
CASPSQGLNPTEAFF,TGTGCCAGTCCTTCGCAGGGACTCAACCCCACTGAAGCTTTCTTT,NA,TRBJ1-1,NA,TRBV6-1
CSARKGGNGYTF,TGCAGCGCGAGGAAGGGGGGGAATGGCTACACCTTC,NA,TRBJ1-2,NA,TRBV29-1
CAWGSTGNMNTEAFF,TGTGCCTGGGGGTCTACCGGGAACATGAACACTGAAGCTTTCTTT,NA,TRBJ1-1,NA,TRBV30
CASSRGLAVSTDTQYF,TGTGCCAGCTCACGGGGACTAGCGGTGAGCACAGATACGCAGTATTTT,TRBD2,TRBJ2-3,NA,TRBV18
CASSVKANTEAFF,TGTGCCAGCAGTGTAAAGGCAAACACTGAAGCTTTCTTT,NA,TRBJ1-1,NA,TRBV6-5
CASSPRAGDSPLHF,TGTGCCAGCAGCCCGCGGGCAGGGGATTCACCCCTCCACTTT,NA,TRBJ1-6,few,TRBV7-9
CASRLRGYEQFF,TGTGCCAGCAGGCTACGGGGCTATGAGCAGTTCTTC,NA,TRBJ2-1,NA,TRBV2
CSAPGGTEAFF,TGCAGTGCACCCGGTGGTACAGAAGCTTTCTTT,NA,TRBJ1-1,few,TRBV20-1
CASSLGRQEETQYF,TGTGCCAGCAGCTTGGGTCGACAAGAAGAGACCCAGTACTTC,NA,TRBJ2-5,NA,TRBV5-6
CASSVGQGRQETQYF,TGTGCCAGCAGCGTTGGACAGGGAAGGCAAGAGACCCAGTACTTC,TRBD1,TRBJ2-5,NA,TRBV9
CASATTLQGFPYEQYF,TGTGCTAGTGCCACTACCCTACAGGGCTTCCCCTACGAGCAGTACTTC,NA,TRBJ2-7,NA,TRBV12-5
CASLNLAGEGSSYNEQFF,TGTGCCAGCCTTAATTTAGCGGGAGAAGGGAGTTCCTACAATGAGCAGTTCTTC,TRBD2,TRBJ2-1,NA,TRBV28
CASSVTGLETEAFF,TGTGCCAGCAGCGTAACTGGCTTGGAGACTGAAGCTTTCTTT,NA,TRBJ1-1,few,TRBV9
CASSSGGRVNEKLFF,TGTGCCAGCAGCTCCGGCGGCAGGGTTAACGAAAAACTGTTTTTT,NA,TRBJ1-4,NA,TRBV7-6
CASSNSVNTGELFF,TGTGCCAGCAGCAACTCAGTAAACACCGGGGAGCTGTTTTTT,NA,TRBJ2-2,few,TRBV21-1
CASSTQGRGSGNTIYF,TGTGCCAGCAGTACCCAGGGAAGGGGATCTGGAAACACCATATATTTT,NA,TRBJ1-3,NA,TRBV2
CASRRDSYEQYF,TGTGCCAGCAGGCGGGACAGCTACGAGCAGTACTTC,NA,TRBJ2-7,NA,TRBV28
CASSLGGAGRYGYTF,TGTGCCAGCAGTCTAGGGGGCGCAGGCCGCTATGGCTACACCTTC,TRBD1,TRBJ1-2,NA,TRBV27
CASQAGNTEAFF,TGCGCCTCCCAGGCTGGGAACACTGAAGCTTTCTTT,NA,TRBJ1-1,NA,TRBV10-2
CASSEYPDRQGAFGYTF,TGTGCCAGCAGTGAATATCCCGATCGACAGGGGGCGTTTGGCTACACCTTC,TRBD1,TRBJ1-2,NA,TRBV25-1
CASSKGGVNEQFF,TGTGCCAGCAGCAAGGGGGGGGTCAATGAGCAGTTCTTC,NA,TRBJ2-1,NA,TRBV2
CASSPLADYEQYF,TGTGCCAGCTCACCTTTGGCGGACTACGAGCAGTACTTC,NA,TRBJ2-7,NA,TRBV18
CASSIESGGPQHF,TGTGCCAGTAGTATAGAGTCGGGGGGGCCCCAGCATTTT,NA,TRBJ1-5,NA,TRBV19
CASSPRDIAYEQYF,TGTGCCAGCTCACCAAGGGACATCGCCTACGAGCAGTACTTC,NA,TRBJ2-7,NA,TRBV18
CASSKQEGRETQYF,TGTGCCAGCAGTAAGCAGGAAGGGCGGGAGACCCAGTACTTC,NA,TRBJ2-5,NA,TRBV28
CASSLLGVGEKLFF,TGTGCCAGCAGTTTATTGGGGGTGGGGGAAAAACTGTTTTTT,NA,TRBJ1-4,NA,TRBV27
CATNPGPHLNQPQHF,TGTGCCACCAATCCGGGCCCCCATTTAAATCAGCCCCAGCATTTT,NA,TRBJ1-5,few,TRBV15
CASSWTGVNTGELFF,TGTGCCAGCAGTTGGACAGGGGTTAACACCGGGGAGCTGTTTTTT,TRBD1,TRBJ2-2,NA,TRBV27
CASSARTTVGEKLFF,TGTGCCAGCAGCGCCCGGACAACTGTGGGTGAAAAACTGTTTTTT,NA,TRBJ1-4,NA,TRBV9
CASSTRGIWGYTF,TGTGCCAGCAGTACAAGGGGTATCTGGGGCTACACCTTC,NA,TRBJ1-2,NA,TRBV28
CAISRDSNTGELFF,TGTGCCATCAGCCGGGACAGCAACACCGGGGAGCTGTTTTTT,TRBD1,TRBJ2-2,NA,TRBV10-3
CASSPDRLNTEAFF,TGTGCCAGCTCACCGGACAGGTTGAACACTGAAGCTTTCTTT,TRBD1,TRBJ1-1,NA,TRBV18
CASSPLGAGDPTNEKLFF,TGTGCCAGCAGCCCTCTGGGGGCAGGGGACCCAACTAATGAAAAACTGTTTTTT,NA,TRBJ1-4,few,TRBV7-9
CASSPGGRSSYNEQFF,TGTGCCAGCAGCCCCGGCGGGAGAAGCTCCTACAATGAGCAGTTCTTC,TRBD2,TRBJ2-1,NA,TRBV11-1
CASSMGGGSAEAFF,TGTGCCAGTAGTATGGGGGGAGGGAGCGCTGAAGCTTTCTTT,NA,TRBJ1-1,NA,TRBV19
CASSLLSGLDQPQHF,TGCGCCAGCAGCTTGCTTTCTGGCCTAGATCAGCCCCAGCATTTT,NA,TRBJ1-5,NA,TRBV5-1